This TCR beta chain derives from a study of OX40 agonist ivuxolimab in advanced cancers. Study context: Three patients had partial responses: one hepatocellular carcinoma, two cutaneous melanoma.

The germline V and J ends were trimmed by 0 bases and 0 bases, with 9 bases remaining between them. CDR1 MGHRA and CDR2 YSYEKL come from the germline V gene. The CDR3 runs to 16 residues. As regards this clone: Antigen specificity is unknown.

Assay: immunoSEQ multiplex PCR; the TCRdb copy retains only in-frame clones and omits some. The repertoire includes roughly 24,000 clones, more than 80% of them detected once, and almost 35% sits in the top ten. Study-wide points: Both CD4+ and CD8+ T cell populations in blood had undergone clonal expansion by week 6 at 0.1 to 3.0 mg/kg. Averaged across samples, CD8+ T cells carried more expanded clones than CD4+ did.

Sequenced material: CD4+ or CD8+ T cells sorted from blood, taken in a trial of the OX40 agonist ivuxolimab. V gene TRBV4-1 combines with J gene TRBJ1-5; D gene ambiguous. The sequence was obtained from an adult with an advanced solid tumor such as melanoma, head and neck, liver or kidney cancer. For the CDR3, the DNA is TGCGCCAGCAGCCAAGATTCCCCTTATAGCAATCAGCCCCAGCATTTT. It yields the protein CASSQDSPYSNQPQHF.